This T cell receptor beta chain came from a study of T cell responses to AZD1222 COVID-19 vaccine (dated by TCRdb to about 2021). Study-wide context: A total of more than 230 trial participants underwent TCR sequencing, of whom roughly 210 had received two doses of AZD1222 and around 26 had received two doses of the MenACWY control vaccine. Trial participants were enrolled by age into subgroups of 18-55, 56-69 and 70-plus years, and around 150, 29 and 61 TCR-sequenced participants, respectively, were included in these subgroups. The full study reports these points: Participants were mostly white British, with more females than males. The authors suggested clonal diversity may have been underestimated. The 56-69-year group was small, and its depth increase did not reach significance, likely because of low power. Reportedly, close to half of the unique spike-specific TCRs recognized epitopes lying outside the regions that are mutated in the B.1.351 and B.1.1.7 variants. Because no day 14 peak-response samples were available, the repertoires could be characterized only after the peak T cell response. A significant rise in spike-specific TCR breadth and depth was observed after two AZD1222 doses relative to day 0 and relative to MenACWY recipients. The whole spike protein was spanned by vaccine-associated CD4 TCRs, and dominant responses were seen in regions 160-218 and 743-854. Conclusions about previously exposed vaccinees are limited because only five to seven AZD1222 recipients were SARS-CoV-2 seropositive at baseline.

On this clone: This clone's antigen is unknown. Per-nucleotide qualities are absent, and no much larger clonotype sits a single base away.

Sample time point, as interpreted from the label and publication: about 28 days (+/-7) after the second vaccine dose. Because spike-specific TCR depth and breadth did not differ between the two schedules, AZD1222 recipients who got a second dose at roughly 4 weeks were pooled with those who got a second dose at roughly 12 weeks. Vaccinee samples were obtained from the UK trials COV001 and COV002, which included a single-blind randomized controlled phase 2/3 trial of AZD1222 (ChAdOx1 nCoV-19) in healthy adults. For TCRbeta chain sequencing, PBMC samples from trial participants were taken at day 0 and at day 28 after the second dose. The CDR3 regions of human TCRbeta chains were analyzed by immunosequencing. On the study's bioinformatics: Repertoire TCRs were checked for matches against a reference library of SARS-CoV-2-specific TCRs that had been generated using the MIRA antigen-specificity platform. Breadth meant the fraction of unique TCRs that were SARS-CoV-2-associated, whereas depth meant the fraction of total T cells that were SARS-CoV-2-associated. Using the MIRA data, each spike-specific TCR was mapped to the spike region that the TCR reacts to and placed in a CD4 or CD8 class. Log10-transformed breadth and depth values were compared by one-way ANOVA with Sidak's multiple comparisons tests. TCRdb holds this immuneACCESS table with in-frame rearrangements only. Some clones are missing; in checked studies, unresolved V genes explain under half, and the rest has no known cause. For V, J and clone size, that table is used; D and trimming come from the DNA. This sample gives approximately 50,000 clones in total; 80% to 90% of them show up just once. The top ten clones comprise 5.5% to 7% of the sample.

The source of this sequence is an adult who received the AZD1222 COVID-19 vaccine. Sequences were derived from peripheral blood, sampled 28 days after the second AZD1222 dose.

The DNA sequence reads TGTGCCAGCAGCTCGGGGGGATATGAGCCCCAGCATTTT. The translation is CASSSGGYEPQHF. Recombination connected TRBV27 to TRBJ1-5; the D gene is perhaps TRBD1, on 5 matching bases. The CDR3 numbers 13 residues from cysteine through phenylalanine. The sequence is cut down to CDR3 DNA, 39 bases in frame from base 1. The junction carries 14 bases between V and J, which are trimmed by 6 bases and 8 bases respectively. The germline V gene encodes CDR1 MNHEY and CDR2 SMNVEV (reference sequence).